This passage covers 29 T cell receptor beta chains from one sample sequenced in a study of shared clonotypes between healthy human individuals. Repertoires were generated with immunoSEQ multiplex PCR, while TCRdb's copy carries only in-frame clones and drops some. Of about 690,000 clones detected, 80% to 95% appear once; the ten largest clones hold about 34%. Sequencing was performed on memory CD8+ T cells from PBMCs. Subset noted: CD45RO+ cells pooled with CCR7-negative TemRA cells. The receptors shown here come from a man younger than 30 in good health. Some clones in this sample may be carry-over from other donors' samples.

This clone was recorded only once. V gene TRBV4-1 combines with J gene TRBJ2-3; D not resolved. Deletions cut 1 base from V and 8 bases from J, with 22 bases between. Germline CDR1 is MGHRA and CDR2 is YSYEKL. CDR3 length: 17 residues. The DNA for the CDR3 is TGCGCCAGCAGCCAAGCTCCCAGTCTTGCTCCACTGGGTACGCAGTATTTT. This sequence encodes CASSQAPSLAPLGTQYF.

The chain couples TRBV2 to TRBJ2-7; D might be TRBD1 or TRBD2, each matching 5 bases. Germline-derived CDR1 and CDR2 are SNHLY and FYNNEI. The CDR3 has 14 residues. V dropped 1 base and J dropped 2 bases, with 9 bases sitting between them. The CDR3 bases are TGTGCCAGCAGTGAAGAGGGGAGAGCCTACGAGCAGTACTTC. As protein: CASSEEGRAYEQYF.

The rearrangement links TRBV27 to TRBJ2-1, with 7 nucleotides matching TRBD2. V lost 0 bases to trimming and J lost 6 bases; unmatched junction nucleotides: 11. Germline V gene sequence: CDR1 MNHEY, CDR2 SMNVEV (reference sequence). The CDR3 covers 17 residues. CDR3 DNA: TGTGCCAGCAGTTTATCGGCGGGAGACTTCCCCGTCAATGAGCAGTTCTTC. This gives the protein CASSLSAGDFPVNEQFF.

The rearrangement links TRBV4-2 to TRBJ2-7; TRBD1 might be the D (7 bases). Germline V CDR1 and CDR2: LGHNA, YNFKEQ. This CDR3 spans 15 amino acids. The ends were cut back, 1 base at V and 0 bases at J, with 10 bases in the middle. For the CDR3, the DNA is TGTGCCAGCAGCCAAGCGGGGGACAGCTCCTACGAGCAGTACTTC. It codes for CASSQAGDSSYEQYF.

The chain recombines TRBV7-9 with TRBJ2-3, with 8 bases identical to TRBD2. The CDR3 contains 16 residues. Germline lookup yields CDR1 SEHNR and CDR2 FQNEAQ (reference sequence). Losses at the gene ends were 4 bases for V and 6 bases for J; bases not matched to a gene: 12. In DNA, the CDR3 is TGTGCCAGCAGCTCCCCACCCGGCGGGAGGCCTGATACGCAGTATTTT. It is translated as CASSSPPGGRPDTQYF.

The chain joins TRBV30 to TRBJ1-3; D perhaps matches TRBD1 (5 bases). The CDR3 extends over 11 amino acids. Looked up from germline, CDR1 is GTSNPN and CDR2 is SVGIG (reference sequence). The V end was cut by 7 bases, the J end by 2 bases, with 6 bases between. CDR3 region: CASGPGNTIYF. Written as DNA, the CDR3 is TGTGCCTCGGGGCCTGGAAACACCATATATTTT.

This rearrangement joins TRBV5-1 to TRBJ2-7; 7 positions match TRBD2. Germline loops: CDR1 SGHRS, CDR2 YFSETQ. Germline trimming cut 7 bases from V and 3 bases from J; bases unmatched to any gene: 10. This CDR3 is built from 14 residues. The CDR3 sequence is CASVRDGGFYEQYF. In nucleotides, the CDR3 is TGCGCCAGCGTCCGGGACGGGGGGTTCTACGAGCAGTACTTC. Drawing the rest from reference TRBV5-1 and TRBJ2-7, the complete variable domain is KAGVTQTPRYLIKTRGQQVTLSCSPISGHRSVSWYQQTPGQGLQFLFEYFSETQRNKGNFPGRFSGRQFSNSRSEMNVSTLELGDSALYLCASVRDGGFYEQYFGPGTRLTVT.

To note about this clone: Germline and junction disagree at one end, which may indicate a read error. The gene calls are TRBV7-2 and TRBJ2-1; the D is unclear. The germline V gene has CDR1 SGHTA and CDR2 FQGNSA. The CDR3 length is 13 residues. In DNA form, the CDR3 reads TGTGCCAGCAGCTTCCTAAGTAAAGGGAAGTCGATCTTC. Translation gives CASSFLSKGKSIF. Together with reference TRBV7-2 and TRBJ2-1, the CDR3 gives the full variable domain: GAGVSQSPSNKVTEKGKDVELRCDPISGHTALYWYRQSLGQGLEFLIYFQGNSAPDKSGLPSDRFSAERTGGSVSTLTIQRTQQEDSAVYLCASSFLSKGKSIFGPGTRLTVL.

V gene TRBV7-3 combines with J gene TRBJ2-7; D assignment may be TRBD1 or TRBD2 (5 bases each). V gave up 3 bases and J gave up 3 bases, with 9 bases separating them. Germline CDR1 SGHTA, CDR2 FQGTGA. This CDR3 spans 13 amino acids. CDR3 nucleotide sequence: TGTGCCAGCAGCTTGGGACCTAACTACGAGCAGTACTTC. Amino acid sequence: CASSLGPNYEQYF. The whole variable domain, filled in from reference TRBV7-3 and TRBJ2-7, reads GAGVSQTPSNKVTEKGKYVELRCDPISGHTALYWYRQSLGQGPEFLIYFQGTGAADDSGLPNDRFFAVRPEGSVSTLKIQRTERGDSAVYLCASSLGPNYEQYFGPGTRLTVT.

The chain couples TRBV9 to TRBJ2-1; 14 bases fit TRBD2. The CDR3 has 16 amino acids. Germline V gene data show CDR1 as SGDLS and CDR2 as YYNGEE. The trim removed 4 bases at V and 4 bases at J, leaving 4 bases unmatched. This CDR3 reads CASSPRTSGRYNEQFF. CDR3 DNA sequence: TGTGCCAGCAGCCCTCGGACTAGCGGGAGGTACAATGAGCAGTTCTTC. Variable domain in full (rest from reference TRBV9 and TRBJ2-1): DSGVTQTPKHLITATGQRVTLRCSPRSGDLSVYWYQQSLDQGLQFLIQYYNGEERAKGNILERFSAQQFPDLHSELNLSSLELGDSALYFCASSPRTSGRYNEQFFGPGTRLTVL.

The chain is built from TRBV27 and TRBJ2-7, with 9 nucleotides matching TRBD1. CDR3 length: 14 amino acids. CDR1 and CDR2 (germline): MNHEY, SMNVEV (reference sequence). Losses at the gene ends were 5 bases for V and 4 bases for J; bases not matched to a gene: 6. As DNA, the CDR3 is TGTGCCAGCAGTGCCGGGACAGGGTTATACGAGCAGTACTTC. It codes for CASSAGTGLYEQYF.

The chain has TRBV18 and TRBJ1-1; a weak D match, TRBD1 (6 bases). Germline V gene sequence: CDR1 KGHSH, CDR2 LQKENI. The V gene lost 3 bases and the J gene lost 12 bases, with 23 bases spanning the gap. The CDR3 is 15 residues long. Written as DNA, the CDR3 is TGTGCCAGCTCACCCGCCCGTGGGGGGCGATACGAGACTTTCTTT. Its translation is CASSPARGGRYETFF.

The chain links TRBV7-9 to TRBJ2-3, with 9 bases aligning to TRBD2. The CDR3 covers 18 residues. Germline V gene lookup returns CDR1 SEHNR and CDR2 FQNEAQ (reference sequence). After removal of 1 base from V and 6 bases from J, the junction contained 14 bases not matched to a gene. CDR3 coding DNA: TGTGCCAGCAGCTTAGGATATGTGGTAGCGGGAGCCTCGGATACGCAGTATTTT. Residues: CASSLGYVVAGASDTQYF.

V is TRBV5-4 and J is TRBJ2-5, with TRBD2 as a possible D gene (6 bases). Germline loops: CDR1 SGHNT, CDR2 YYREEE (reference sequence). Trimming removed 2 bases from V and 0 bases from J, with 11 bases in between. This CDR3 contains 15 residues. DNA for the CDR3: TGTGCCAGCAGCTTAGGCGGGACCTACCAAGAGACCCAGTACTTC. Protein product: CASSLGGTYQETQYF.

This clone was counted a single time. This chain uses TRBV28 with TRBJ2-3; 7 nucleotides line up with TRBD1. The CDR3 is 12 amino acids. Per germline, CDR1 MDHEN and CDR2 SYDVKM. V gave up 8 bases and J gave up 14 bases; unmatched junction bases: 13. The CDR3 here is CASSYPGQTLYF. DNA for the CDR3: TGTGCCAGCTCCTATCCGGGACAGACTCTGTATTTT.

The chain is built from TRBV4-3 and TRBJ2-4, with 8 bases identical to TRBD1. Unmatched junction bases numbered 2, after V lost 0 bases and J lost 1 base. CDR3 size: 16 residues. CDR1 and CDR2 (germline): LGHNA, YSLEER. CDR3: CASSQDPGGAKNIQYF. CDR3 sequence (DNA): TGCGCCAGCAGCCAAGATCCAGGGGGCGCCAAAAACATTCAGTACTTC.

The genes are TRBV27 and TRBJ2-1; D call uncertain. The CDR3 length is 19 residues. CDR1 MNHEY and CDR2 SMNVEV come from the germline V gene (reference sequence). The ends were cut back, 3 bases at V and 4 bases at J, with 25 bases in the middle. The CDR3 is CASSLGVEAPSRLYNEQFF. For the CDR3, the DNA is TGTGCCAGCAGTTTGGGCGTCGAGGCTCCATCCCGTTTGTACAATGAGCAGTTCTTC.

The chain recombines TRBV10-2 with TRBJ2-7, with 7 bases fitting TRBD1. CDR1 is WSHSY and CDR2 is SAAADI in the germline V gene. CDR3 length: 13 residues. Germline trimming cut 5 bases from V and 2 bases from J; bases unmatched to any gene: 3. CDR3 in DNA: TGCGCCAGCAGTTGGGACAGTGCCTACGAGCAGTACTTC. This encodes CASSWDSAYEQYF.

The V and J genes are TRBV28 and TRBJ1-1; TRBD1 matches at 7 bases. Trimming removed 3 bases from V and 4 bases from J; junction bases left unmatched: 5. There are 14 residues in the CDR3. Germline V lookup: CDR1 MDHEN, CDR2 SYDVKM. CDR3 protein: CASSFGGGATEAFF. CDR3 bases: TGTGCCAGCAGTTTCGGAGGGGGCGCCACTGAAGCTTTCTTT.

This clone was picked up one time. The chain has TRBV7-9 and TRBJ2-6, with D uncertain. Germline V gives CDR1 SEHNR, CDR2 FQNEAQ (reference sequence). With 2 bases removed from V and 2 bases from J, the gap between germline ends came to 7 bases. The CDR3 totals 15 residues. In nucleotides, the CDR3 is TGTGCCAGCAGCTTAACGTATGCTGGGGCCAACGTCCTGACTTTC. Translated: CASSLTYAGANVLTF.

The chain combines TRBV15 with TRBJ2-2, with 9 bases identical to TRBD2. From germline, CDR1 is LNHNV and CDR2 YYDKDF (reference sequence). J was trimmed by 0 bases and V by 0 bases; bases with no gene match: 2. The CDR3 is 17 amino acids. The CDR3, as DNA: TGTGCCACCAGCAGAGATAGGACTAGCGCGAACACCGGGGAGCTGTTTTTT. It yields the protein CATSRDRTSANTGELFF.

The genes are TRBV27 and TRBJ2-5, with a tentative D call TRBD2 (6 bases). V was shortened by 3 bases and J by 2 bases, with 10 bases between the two germline ends. The CDR3 has 14 amino acids. Germline V gene sequence: CDR1 MNHEY, CDR2 SMNVEV (reference sequence). The CDR3 here is CASSLTSFQETQYF. CDR3 nucleotides: TGTGCCAGCAGTTTGACTAGTTTTCAAGAGACCCAGTACTTC.

The rearrangement uses TRBV27 and TRBJ2-1; 13 bases fit TRBD2. The length of the CDR3 is 14 residues. Germline lookup yields CDR1 MNHEY and CDR2 SMNVEV (reference sequence). The junction had 7 bases not matched to a gene; V was cut back by 2 bases and J by 15 bases. The CDR3 bases are TGTGCCAGCAGTTTAGTACTAGCGGGAGGGCCCTTGTTCTTC. It translates to CASSLVLAGGPLFF.

This clone was observed a few times. The rearrangement uses TRBV18 and TRBJ2-2, with 8 bases identical to TRBD1. In germline, CDR1 is KGHSH, CDR2 LQKENI. This CDR3 spans 18 amino acids. V lost 2 bases and J lost 0; bases outside the gene matches: 8. CDR3 coding DNA: TGTGCCAGCTCACCATCGGCAGGGGGCACCTCGAACACCGGGGAGCTGTTTTTT. The encoded protein is CASSPSAGGTSNTGELFF.

The V and J genes are TRBV7-9 and TRBJ2-7, with a weak D call TRBD2 (6 bases). Trimming removed 0 bases from V and 5 bases from J, with 8 bases in between. CDR1 and CDR2 from the germline V gene are SEHNR and FQNEAQ (reference sequence). The CDR3 is 13 amino acids. CDR3 sequence: CASSLAWGDEQYF. As DNA, the CDR3 is TGTGCCAGCAGCTTAGCCTGGGGGGACGAGCAGTACTTC. Full variable domain (missing parts from reference TRBV7-9 and TRBJ2-7): DTGVSQNPRHKITKRGQNVTFRCDPISEHNRLYWYRQTLGQGPEFLTYFQNEAQLEKSRLLSDRFSAERPKGSFSTLEIQRTEQGDSAMYLCASSLAWGDEQYFGPGTRLTVT.

V usage is TRBV9 and J usage is TRBJ2-3, with 10 bases aligning to TRBD2. Germline CDR1 and CDR2: SGDLS and YYNGEE. The CDR3 loop spans 16 amino acids. V shed 3 bases and J 2 bases; nucleotides not matched to a gene: 6. The CDR3 loop is CASSEIAGGSTDTQYF. Written as DNA, the CDR3 is TGTGCCAGCAGCGAAATAGCGGGAGGATCCACAGATACGCAGTATTTT. The whole variable domain, filled in from reference TRBV9 and TRBJ2-3, reads DSGVTQTPKHLITATGQRVTLRCSPRSGDLSVYWYQQSLDQGLQFLIQYYNGEERAKGNILERFSAQQFPDLHSELNLSSLELGDSALYFCASSEIAGGSTDTQYFGPGTRLTVL.

Notes on this clone: The same CDR3 is also encoded by other DNA sequences in this sample. V gene TRBV19 combines with J gene TRBJ2-1; 9 nucleotides agree with TRBD2. V trimming: 2 bases; J trimming: 7 bases; junction bases outside the gene matches: 6. Germline lookup yields CDR1 LNHDA and CDR2 SQIVND (reference sequence). The CDR3 spans 15 residues. The CDR3 loop reads CASSILAGGRNEQFF. The CDR3, as DNA: TGTGCCAGTAGTATACTTGCGGGAGGGCGGAATGAGCAGTTCTTC.

The V call is TRBV10-3, the J call TRBJ2-1; no definite D call. Trimming took 4 bases from V and 5 from J, leaving 12 bases between them. Per the germline V gene, CDR1 is ENHRY and CDR2 is SYGVKD. CDR3 length: 14 amino acids. The CDR3 bases are TGTGCCATCAGTGTCCCGGGCCCCCACAATGAGCAGTTCTTC. Translating it yields CAISVPGPHNEQFF.

The V and J genes are TRBV19 and TRBJ2-3; D is unclear. V was shortened by 1 base and J by 1 base, with 12 bases between the two germline ends. This CDR3 has 16 amino acids. Germline assignment: CDR1 LNHDA and CDR2 SQIVND (reference sequence). The CDR3 DNA sequence: TGTGCCAGTAGTATAGTGGCAGGTCGAGGCACAGATACGCAGTATTTT. Translated: CASSIVAGRGTDTQYF.